This entry lists 28 T cell receptor beta chains sequenced from one sample in a study of blood T cell repertoires in COVID-19. The method was immunoSEQ multiplex PCR; TCRdb's version includes in-frame clones alone and lacks a portion of them. This table holds over 150,000 clones, approximately 80% found once. The source material was peripheral blood. These receptors were taken from a woman of 80 years or more with active or convalescent COVID-19.

The J gene is TRBJ2-3, the V gene TRBV25-1; 7 bases line up with TRBD2. The CDR3 extends over 11 amino acids. V was pared by 9 bases and J by 6 bases, with 3 bases of the junction left unmatched. Germline V gene sequence: CDR1 MGHDK, CDR2 SYGVNS. DNA of the CDR3: TGTGCCAGTAGCGGGCGCGATACGCAGTATTTT. Protein product: CASSGRDTQYF. The whole variable domain, filled in from reference TRBV25-1 and TRBJ2-3, reads EADIYQTPRYLVIGTGKKITLECSQTMGHDKMYWYQQDPGMELHLIHYSYGVNSTEKGDLSSESTVSRIRTEHFPLTLESARPSHTSQYLCASSGRDTQYFGPGTRLTVL.

The chain uses TRBV5-4 and TRBJ1-3, with TRBD1 as a possible D gene (5 bases). The V and J ends lost 4 bases and 3 bases respectively, with 14 bases between them. From germline, CDR1 is SGHNT and CDR2 YYREEE (reference sequence). The CDR3 runs 15 residues. CDR3 in amino acids: CASSGGAFGGNTIYF. The CDR3 DNA sequence: TGTGCCAGCAGCGGTGGGGCATTCGGTGGAAACACCATATATTTT.

The V and J genes are TRBV2 and TRBJ1-1, with TRBD1 as a possible D gene (6 bases). Germline V CDR1 and CDR2: SNHLY, FYNNEI. V was pared by 6 bases and J by 1 base, with 12 bases between. This CDR3 is 14 amino acids long. As DNA, the CDR3 is TGTGCCAGCAGCCCCGACAGGACGAACACTGAAGCTTTCTTT. It codes for CASSPDRTNTEAFF.

The V and J genes are TRBV5-1 and TRBJ2-1, with 7 bases that match TRBD1. The V gene's germline CDR1 is SGHRS and CDR2 YFSETQ. Losses at the gene ends were 4 bases for V and 4 bases for J; bases not matched to a gene: 11. This CDR3 contains 16 residues. The CDR3: CASSPTPGQIYNEQFF. CDR3 nucleotides: TGCGCCAGCAGCCCTACTCCGGGACAGATATACAATGAGCAGTTCTTC.

This clone has just a few counts. The rearrangement joins TRBV19 to TRBJ1-2, with 8 bases identical to TRBD1. Losses at the gene ends were 4 bases for V and 1 base for J; bases not matched to a gene: 11. Per the germline V gene, CDR1 is LNHDA and CDR2 is SQIVND (reference sequence). The CDR3 extends over 17 amino acids. Here the CDR3 DNA reads TGTGCCAGTAGTACAGGACCGACAGGGGCGATTAACTATGGCTACACCTTC. Its translation: CASSTGPTGAINYGYTF.

V usage is TRBV29-1 and J usage is TRBJ1-2; D is uncertain. The CDR3 is made up of 13 amino acids. V was cut by 4 bases and J by 0 bases, with 9 bases left in between. Germline CDR1 and CDR2: SQVTM and ANQGSEA. CDR3 sequence (DNA): TGCAGCGTTGTAGAACAGTCTAACTATGGCTACACCTTC. This translates into CSVVEQSNYGYTF.

The chain links TRBV11-3 to TRBJ1-2, with D uncertain. V lost 0 bases and J 3 bases, leaving 8 bases between the germline ends. This CDR3 contains 14 residues. CDR1 is SGHNT and CDR2 is YENEEA in the germline V gene. The CDR3 DNA reads TGTGCCAGCAGCTTAGATCGGGTAGACTATGGCTACACCTTC. Protein product: CASSLDRVDYGYTF.

The rearrangement uses TRBV9 and TRBJ1-3; possible D gene TRBD1, 6 bases. The CDR3 has 15 residues. Looked up from germline, CDR1 is SGDLS and CDR2 is YYNGEE. Deletions cut 3 bases from V and 0 bases from J, with 10 bases between. CDR3 sequence reads: CASSGYRDSGNTIYF. CDR3 DNA sequence: TGTGCCAGCAGCGGGTACAGGGACTCTGGAAACACCATATATTTT.

The chain has TRBV19 and TRBJ2-5, with 10 bases fitting TRBD1. V dropped 6 bases and J dropped 5; count of bases not matched to a gene: 9. The CDR3 consists of 15 residues. Germline CDR1 LNHDA, CDR2 SQIVND (reference sequence). In DNA form, the CDR3 reads TGTGCCAGTAGAGAAGACAGGGGGCGCGTGGAGACCCAGTACTTC. It codes for CASREDRGRVETQYF. Complete variable domain (other parts from reference TRBV19 and TRBJ2-5): DGGITQSPKYLFRKEGQNVTLSCEQNLNHDAMYWYRQDPGQGLRLIYYSQIVNDFQKGDIAEGYSVSREKKESFPLTVTSAQKNPTAFYLCASREDRGRVETQYFGPGTRLLVL.

The V and J genes are TRBV6-4 and TRBJ2-1; D is possibly TRBD1 (5 bases). With 4 bases removed from V and 6 bases from J, the gap between germline ends came to 19 bases. Germline assignment: CDR1 MRHNA and CDR2 SNTAGT. The CDR3 sequence is 16 residues long. The CDR3: CASSVYQGVVINEQFF. CDR3 nucleotides: TGTGCCAGCAGTGTATATCAAGGGGTCGTGATCAATGAGCAGTTCTTC.

The V gene is TRBV6-2 or TRBV6-3, the J gene TRBJ1-2; D not resolved. CDR3 length: 16 amino acids. V was trimmed by 0 bases and J by 0 bases, leaving 11 bases between them. The germline CDR1 and CDR2 sequences are MNHEY and SVGEGT. The CDR3: CASSYSSAATNYGYTF. The CDR3 DNA reads as TGTGCCAGCAGTTACTCTTCCGCTGCTACTAACTATGGCTACACCTTC.

The chain carries TRBV12-5 and TRBJ1-1; a weak D match, TRBD1 (6 bases). The CDR3 extends over 15 amino acids. Germline CDR1 reads LGHNT; CDR2 reads FRNRAP. The V gene lost 5 bases and the J gene lost 3 bases, with 16 bases spanning the gap. CDR3 amino acids: CASGPRTVGHTEAFF. Written as DNA, the CDR3 is TGTGCTAGTGGTCCGAGGACAGTCGGGCACACTGAAGCTTTCTTT.

V usage is TRBV29-1 and J usage is TRBJ1-3; 12 nucleotides match TRBD1. Germline CDR1 SQVTM, CDR2 ANQGSEA. The CDR3 covers 17 residues. V dropped 6 bases and J dropped 8; count of bases not matched to a gene: 17. The CDR3 protein is CSVRGTGGFGEVDTIYF. The CDR3 DNA reads TGCAGCGTCCGCGGGACAGGGGGCTTCGGCGAGGTGGACACCATATATTTT.

The gene calls are TRBV21-1 and TRBJ2-7; the table's D call, TRBD2, was not checked against the DNA. TRBV21-1 is a listed pseudogene. The CDR3 totals 15 residues. The CDR3 reads CASKKGEGPPYEQYF. The CDR3 coding sequence is TGTGCCAGCAAAAAAGGTGAGGGCCCACCTTACGAGCAGTACTTC.

The chain carries TRBV27 and TRBJ2-6; 11 nucleotides match TRBD1. V was pared by 4 bases and J by 0 bases, with 8 bases of the junction left unmatched. Germline V gene lookup returns CDR1 MNHEY and CDR2 SMNVEV (reference sequence). The CDR3 length is 19 residues. CDR3: CASSSSWDRGISGANVLTF. In nucleotides, the CDR3 is TGTGCCAGCAGTTCATCCTGGGACAGGGGGATCTCTGGGGCCAACGTCCTGACTTTC.

The rearrangement links TRBV4-1 to TRBJ2-5; TRBD1 matches at 7 bases. This CDR3 contains 17 residues. Trimming took 2 bases from V and 1 from J; bases not matched to a gene: 10. Germline V gene sequence: CDR1 MGHRA, CDR2 YSYEKL. CDR3 sequence: CASSQKTGTASQETQYF. CDR3 coding DNA: TGCGCCAGCAGCCAAAAAACCGGGACAGCGTCCCAAGAGACCCAGTACTTC.

The chain recombines TRBV19 with TRBJ1-6; TRBD1 is a possible D gene (5 bases). The CDR3 has 16 residues. V was shortened by 6 bases and J by 1 base, with 13 bases between the two germline ends. The germline CDR1 and CDR2 sequences are LNHDA and SQIVND (reference sequence). The CDR3 reads CASRDSSLSYNSPLHF. CDR3 bases: TGTGCCAGTAGAGACAGTAGCCTGTCCTATAATTCACCCCTCCACTTT.

Regarding this clone: Germline is not matched at one junction end, which may reflect a read error. The chain links TRBV7-7 to TRBJ2-5; 8 bases are a match to TRBD1. Germline lookup yields CDR1 SSHAT and CDR2 FNYEAQ (reference sequence). CDR3 length: 15 residues. In DNA form, the CDR3 reads TGTGCTAGCAGCTCAACAGGGGGAAAGGAAGAGACCCAGTACTTC. Translation: CASSSTGGKEETQYF.

The chain recombines TRBV6-5 with TRBJ1-2; 7 bases map to TRBD1. The germline CDR1 and CDR2 sequences are MNHEY and SVGAGI. CDR3 length equals 15 residues. J gave up 3 bases and V 7 bases, and 11 bases lay outside the gene matches. The CDR3 is CASTPNGDSYYGYTF. For the CDR3, the DNA is TGTGCCAGCACCCCAAATGGGGACAGTTACTATGGCTACACCTTC.

The table lists this clone with many counts. The chain links TRBV4-3 to TRBJ2-2; TRBD1 matches at 10 bases. The germline V gene has CDR1 LGHNA and CDR2 YSLEER. Unmatched junction bases numbered 3, after V lost 2 bases and J lost 3 bases. This CDR3 region has 16 residues. CDR3 sequence reads: CASSQPGTGDTGELFF. CDR3 nucleotides: TGCGCCAGCAGCCAACCCGGGACAGGGGACACCGGGGAGCTGTTTTTT.

This clone appeared a few times. The V and J genes are TRBV6-6 and TRBJ1-6; 11 bases map to TRBD1. The J segment lost 10 bases and the V segment lost 5 bases, leaving 7 bases of the junction unmatched. CDR1 is MNHNY, CDR2 SVGAGI, per germline (reference sequence). The CDR3 is 15 residues long. The chain's CDR3 is CASSPGRDRGSPLHF. The DNA for the CDR3 is TGTGCCAGCAGTCCAGGACGGGACAGGGGGTCACCCCTCCACTTT.

The chain joins TRBV4-3 to TRBJ2-5; 10 positions agree with TRBD1. Germline V gene sequence: CDR1 LGHNA, CDR2 YSLEER. The CDR3 loop spans 16 amino acids. Germline trimming cut 1 base from V and 4 bases from J; bases unmatched to any gene: 6. CDR3 DNA: TGCGCCAGCAGCCAAGGACTCGACAGGGGGCGAGAGACCCAGTACTTC. This sequence encodes CASSQGLDRGRETQYF.

The chain links TRBV3-1 (or the pseudogene TRBV3-2) to TRBJ1-1; 7 nucleotides align to TRBD1. The CDR3 contains 14 residues. Germline assignment: CDR1 LGHDT and CDR2 YNNKEL (reference sequence). With 5 bases clipped from V and 0 bases from J, the junction kept 3 bases outside the gene matches. The CDR3 sequence is CASSNGQVNTEAFF. The CDR3 DNA reads TGTGCCAGCAGCAATGGACAGGTGAACACTGAAGCTTTCTTT.

The V call is TRBV5-1, the J call TRBJ2-7; a possible D gene is TRBD1 (5 bases). Germline V lookup: CDR1 SGHRS, CDR2 YFSETQ. Trimming left V 7 bases short and J 6 bases short, with 17 bases between. The CDR3 has 13 amino acids. The CDR3 reads CASSPPTGTEQYF. The CDR3 nucleotides read TGCGCCAGCTCACCCCCAACAGGAACCGAGCAGTACTTC. The complete variable domain, with remaining parts taken from reference TRBV5-1 and TRBJ2-7, reads KAGVTQTPRYLIKTRGQQVTLSCSPISGHRSVSWYQQTPGQGLQFLFEYFSETQRNKGNFPGRFSGRQFSNSRSEMNVSTLELGDSALYLCASSPPTGTEQYFGPGTRLTVT.

This clone occurred a few times. The J gene is TRBJ1-4, the V gene TRBV7-8; no reliable D call. CDR3 length: 13 amino acids. Per germline, CDR1 SGHVS and CDR2 FQNEAQ. V lost 8 bases and J 2 bases, leaving 9 bases between the germline ends. CDR3 nucleotide sequence: TGTGCCAGCGGCCGTCTGACTAATGAAAAACTGTTTTTT. Protein sequence: CASGRLTNEKLFF.

The gene calls are TRBV6-5 and TRBJ1-6; D uncertain. Trimming removed 11 bases at V and 0 bases at J, with 11 bases between. The length of the CDR3 is 14 residues. Germline V CDR1 and CDR2: MNHEY, SVGAGI. The CDR3: CASATSSYNSPLHF. As DNA, the CDR3 is TGTGCCTCCGCAACGAGCTCCTATAATTCACCCCTCCACTTT.

The rearrangement joins TRBV6-2 or TRBV6-3 to TRBJ2-6; D uncertain. Germline CDR1 is MNHEY and CDR2 is SVGEGT. The CDR3 is made up of 15 amino acids. The V end lost 6 bases, the J end lost 0 bases, and 9 bases lay between the germline ends. The CDR3 sequence is CASSPSRSGANVLTF. The DNA for the CDR3 is TGTGCCAGCAGCCCCTCTCGCTCTGGGGCCAACGTCCTGACTTTC.

The J gene is TRBJ1-4, the V gene TRBV25-1; 8 nucleotides align to TRBD1. J lost 0 bases, V lost 4 bases, and 1 base had no gene match. The CDR3 covers 15 residues. Germline V gene sequence: CDR1 MGHDK, CDR2 SYGVNS. DNA of the CDR3: TGTGCCAGCAGTGCGACAGGGGCAACTAATGAAAAACTGTTTTTT. Its protein product is CASSATGATNEKLFF.